Following are 15 T cell receptor beta chains from one sample sequenced in a study of Ad26.COV2.S vaccination and SARS-CoV-2 variants. TCRdb's table, derived via immunoSEQ multiplex PCR, lists solely in-frame clones and lacks some. Among about 680,000 clones listed, 70% to 90% were seen once. Treatment defined: about 20 received Ad26.COV2.S at low or high dose, single or two shots; about 5 received placebo; per-sample allocation not given. At day 63 after the first vaccine or placebo injection, samples were drawn. The material was peripheral blood, obtained in a trial of Ad26.COV2.S vaccine versus placebo. The receptors here all came from a person between 18 and 59 years old who received the Ad26.COV2.S COVID-19 vaccine or a placebo.

The J gene is TRBJ2-4, the V gene TRBV28, with 8 bases fitting TRBD1. V lost 5 bases to trimming and J lost 4 bases; unmatched junction nucleotides: 7. Germline V gives CDR1 MDHEN, CDR2 SYDVKM. The CDR3 length is 15 residues. The CDR3 nucleotides read TGTGCCAGCAGTGCCCCTACAGGGGGGAAAAACATTCAGTACTTC. It encodes CASSAPTGGKNIQYF.

The V gene is TRBV3-1 (or the pseudogene TRBV3-2), the J gene TRBJ2-7, with TRBD2 identical over 7 bases. CDR1 and CDR2 from the germline V gene are LGHDT and YNNKEL (reference sequence). With V trimmed by 4 bases and J by 3 bases, 9 bases remained unmatched. This CDR3 has 15 residues. The CDR3, as DNA: TGTGCCAGCAGCCTCGAATGGGGCGGGGGCTACGAGCAGTACTTC. Translated, it gives CASSLEWGGGYEQYF.

This clone was observed a single time. The chain joins TRBV7-8 to TRBJ2-7; D gene unclear. Trimming cost V 5 bases and J 7 bases, with 12 bases left between them. CDR3 length equals 12 residues. Germline CDR1 is SGHVS and CDR2 is FQNEAQ. The CDR3 is CASSLSLGEQYF. The CDR3 DNA follows: TGTGCCAGCAGCCTGTCCTTGGGGGAGCAGTACTTC. Variable domain in full (rest from reference TRBV7-8 and TRBJ2-7): GAGVSQSPRYKVAKRGQDVALRCDPISGHVSLFWYQQALGQGPEFLTYFQNEAQLDKSGLPSDRFFAERPEGSVSTLKIQRTQQEDSAVYLCASSLSLGEQYFGPGTRLTVT.

This chain uses TRBV30 with TRBJ1-3; 8 bases agree with TRBD1. J lost 4 bases, V lost 3 bases, and 5 bases had no gene match. The CDR3 covers 14 residues. Germline CDR1 GTSNPN, CDR2 SVGIG (reference sequence). The CDR3 bases are TGTGCCTGGAGGGGCAGGGGGCAAGGAAACACCATATATTTT. This encodes CAWRGRGQGNTIYF.

This clone was detected only once. The chain is built from TRBV27 and TRBJ2-1; a weak D match, TRBD2 (6 bases). CDR3 length: 13 amino acids. Trimming removed 4 bases at V and 4 bases at J, with 8 bases between. The V gene's germline CDR1 is MNHEY and CDR2 SMNVEV (reference sequence). CDR3 nucleotide sequence: TGTGCCAGCAGTTGGGGGGTGTACAATGAGCAGTTCTTC. Translated, it gives CASSWGVYNEQFF.

This clone was counted between two and nine times. Here the CDR3 reads CASSLAVTAEAFF. CDR3 DNA sequence: TGTGCCAGCAGCTTAGCCGTTACCGCTGAAGCTTTCTTT. The gene calls are TRBV7-9 and TRBJ1-1; D remains unclear. The length of the CDR3 is 13 residues. Per germline, CDR1 SEHNR and CDR2 FQNEAQ (reference sequence). Between the trimmed V and J ends, which lost 0 bases and 6 bases, there was a span of 8 bases.

V usage is TRBV27 and J usage is TRBJ2-3; D tentatively reads TRBD1 or TRBD2 (5 bases each). The CDR3 has 16 residues. The germline gives CDR1 MNHEY, CDR2 SMNVEV (reference sequence). V gave up 0 bases and J gave up 4 bases, with 14 bases separating them. This CDR3 reads CASSLSLGTFADTQYF. The CDR3 bases are TGTGCCAGCAGTTTATCTCTTGGGACCTTCGCAGATACGCAGTATTTT.

This clone has a handful of counts. This sample includes further DNA sequences coding for the same CDR3. V and J are TRBV29-1 and TRBJ2-6, with D unresolved. Germline CDR1 and CDR2: SQVTM and ANQGSEA. The CDR3 sequence is 13 residues long. V was pared by 2 bases and J by 0 bases, with 2 bases between. In DNA form, the CDR3 reads TGCAGCGTTGAAAGCTCTGGGGCCAACGTCCTGACTTTC. Translated, it gives CSVESSGANVLTF.

The chain employs TRBV3-1 (or the pseudogene TRBV3-2) and TRBJ1-1; no firm D call. Trimming removed 8 bases from V and 1 base from J, with 8 bases in between. This CDR3 comprises 12 residues. Germline V gene sequence: CDR1 LGHDT, CDR2 YNNKEL (reference sequence). CDR3 amino acids: CASGTWNTEAFF. Here the CDR3 DNA reads TGTGCCAGCGGAACCTGGAACACTGAAGCTTTCTTT.

The gene calls are TRBV10-3 and TRBJ1-1; no clear D gene. CDR1 is ENHRY and CDR2 is SYGVKD in the germline V gene. V was cut by 8 bases and J by 3 bases, with 16 bases left in between. This CDR3 is built from 14 residues. The CDR3, as DNA: TGTGCCATCGGTACCGGAGGGTGGGACACTGAAGCTTTCTTT. Translating it yields CAIGTGGWDTEAFF.

This clone turned up a few times. The chain combines TRBV4-1 with TRBJ1-1; D gene unclear. V lost 2 bases and J 1 base, leaving 14 bases between the germline ends. CDR1 and CDR2 from the germline V gene are MGHRA and YSYEKL. The CDR3 consists of 16 residues. CDR3 nucleotide sequence: TGCGCCAGCAGCCAACCCTATTCTCTGGGGAACACTGAAGCTTTCTTT. It encodes CASSQPYSLGNTEAFF.

The chain couples TRBV6-5 to TRBJ1-2; D is uncertain. Trimming took off 2 bases at V and 2 bases at J, with 9 bases between the two ends. CDR3 length: 14 residues. From germline, CDR1 is MNHEY and CDR2 SVGAGI. CDR3: CASSYGGANYGYTF. CDR3 bases: TGTGCCAGCAGTTACGGCGGAGCCAACTATGGCTACACCTTC.

Remarks on this clone: Other DNA sequences in the same sample also yield this CDR3. The V and J genes are TRBV19 and TRBJ1-4, with TRBD1 matching 7 bases. The junction had 0 bases not matched to a gene; V was cut back by 4 bases and J by 1 base. The CDR3 consists of 14 residues. Germline assignment: CDR1 LNHDA and CDR2 SQIVND (reference sequence). The CDR3 nucleotides are TGTGCCAGTAGTAGACAGGGAACTAATGAAAAACTGTTTTTT. It is translated as CASSRQGTNEKLFF.

The chain couples TRBV5-5 to TRBJ1-2, with D perhaps TRBD1 (5 bases). Trimming left V 2 bases short and J 1 base short, with 12 bases between. The germline gives CDR1 SGHKS, CDR2 YYEKEE (reference sequence). This CDR3 contains 15 residues. This CDR3 is CASSLGQPSNYGYTF. The CDR3 region has the DNA TGTGCCAGCAGCTTAGGACAACCTAGTAACTATGGCTACACCTTC.

J is TRBJ2-1 and V is TRBV2; 9 bases agree with TRBD2. Trimming removed 6 bases from V and 7 bases from J; junction bases left unmatched: 4. This CDR3 spans 13 amino acids. CDR1 and CDR2 from the germline V gene are SNHLY and FYNNEI. The CDR3 nucleotides are TGTGCCAGCAGAGCGGGGGGATATAATGAGCAGTTCTTC. Translating gives CASRAGGYNEQFF.